The 21 T cell receptor beta chains given below trace back to one sample, sequenced in a study of tumor and adjacent non-tumor tissue in lung cancer. No cell sorting was done before RNA was extracted from the tissue. Three rounds of nested PCR, following a modified ARM-PCR protocol, produced the TCRbeta library. TCRdb recomputed calls from the multiplex PCR reads with MiXCR, one row per CDR3 protein. The sample includes approximately 76,000 distinct CDR3 sequences, around 70% of them seen just once. The sequenced sample was lung tumor tissue. The receptors derive from a woman aged 70-85 years with non-small cell lung cancer.

About this clonotype itself: An end of the junction differs from the germline gene, which may be a read error. The rearrangement links TRBV29-1 to TRBJ1-5; D uncertain. This CDR3 is built from 12 residues. CDR1 and CDR2 (germline): SQVTM, ANQGSEA. CDR3 nucleotide sequence: TGCAGCGTTGAAGCCGATAGTCAGCACCAGCATTTT. Its protein is CSVEADSQHQHF.

Concerning this clonotype itself: Relative to the germline gene, one junction end is altered; a read error may explain this. The V gene is TRBV6-5, the J gene TRBJ2-5, with TRBD2 matching over 7 bases. Germline lookup yields CDR1 MNHEY and CDR2 SVGAGI. The CDR3 is made up of 16 amino acids. In DNA form, the CDR3 reads TGTGCCAGCAGTTACTCGCTTGGGGAGGGGAAAGAGACCCAGAACTTT. Protein sequence: CASSYSLGEGKETQNF.

This clonotype is deemed medium-sized. The V call is TRBV6-1, the J call TRBJ2-7; D is unresolved. The CDR3 sequence is 13 residues long. Trimming shortened V by 2 bases and J by 1 base, and 6 bases separated the two germline ends. Per germline, CDR1 MNHNS and CDR2 SASEGT. In DNA, the CDR3 is TGTGCCAGCAGTGAATTCGCATCCTACGAGCAGTACTTC. Translating gives CASSEFASYEQYF.

Concerning this clonotype itself: At one boundary the junction diverges from the germline segment, which might be a read error. The CDR3 DNA sequence: TGTGCCAGCCGTTTCCCACGGACAGGAGCTTTCTTT. This codes for CASRFPRTGAFF. The chain links TRBV28 to TRBJ1-1, with 7 bases that match TRBD1. The CDR3 has 12 amino acids. CDR1 and CDR2 from the germline V gene are MDHEN and SYDVKM. Together with reference TRBV28 and TRBJ1-1, the CDR3 gives the full variable domain: DVKVTQSSRYLVKRTGEKVFLECVQDMDHENMFWYRQDPGLGLRLIYFSYDVKMKEKGDIPEGYSVSREKKERFSLILESASTNQTSMYLCASRFPRTGAFFGQGTRLTVV.

V usage is TRBV11-3 and J usage is TRBJ2-1, with D possibly being TRBD1 (5 bases). The length of the CDR3 is 15 residues. V lost 7 bases and J 5 bases, leaving 18 bases between the germline ends. In germline, CDR1 is SGHNT, CDR2 YENEEA. CDR3 DNA sequence: TGTGCCAGCAACCGCGGACAAACTCGCGACAATGAGCAGTTCTTC. Its protein product is CASNRGQTRDNEQFF.

The chain recombines TRBV29-1 with TRBJ1-2; no clear D. The CDR3 extends over 15 amino acids. The germline CDR1 and CDR2 sequences are SQVTM and ANQGSEA. The V and J ends lost 6 bases and 2 bases respectively, with 19 bases between them. CDR3 sequence: CSVLASTLLNYGYTF. Here the CDR3 DNA reads TGCAGCGTCCTCGCCTCCACACTACTCAACTATGGCTACACCTTC.

Remarks on this clonotype: At one end, the junction sequence differs from germline, possibly due to a read error. The gene calls are TRBV4-1 and TRBJ2-7; D unresolved. CDR1 and CDR2 from the germline V gene are MGHRA and YSYEKL. The CDR3 sequence is 16 residues long. The CDR3 is CSSSQGGQLTSYKQYF. DNA of the CDR3: TGCTCCAGCAGCCAAGGTGGTCAGCTCACCTCCTACAAGCAGTACTTC.

In this sample, this clonotype turned up once. The germline gene is not matched at one end of the junction; a read error may be the cause. The chain couples TRBV28 to TRBJ2-2; a weak D match, TRBD2 (6 bases). The CDR3 consists of 14 residues. Germline assignment: CDR1 MDHEN and CDR2 SYDVKM. The CDR3 DNA reads TGCGCAATCACGCAGGGAGGGAACACCGGGGAGCTGTTTTTT. It translates to CAITQGGNTGELFF.

As concerns this clonotype: The germline gene is not matched at one end of the junction; a read error may be the cause. The gene calls are TRBV29-1 and TRBJ2-3; TRBD2 is a possible D gene (6 bases). CDR3 size: 15 residues. The germline gives CDR1 SQVTM, CDR2 ANQGSEA. The CDR3: CSVALTGDSTDMQYF. In DNA, the CDR3 is TGCAGCGTTGCTTTAACGGGGGATAGCACAGATATGCAGTATTTT.

This chain links TRBV10-3 with TRBJ2-7; 8 bases map to TRBD1. CDR1 and CDR2 from the germline V gene are ENHRY and SYGVKD. The CDR3 runs 16 residues. Unmatched junction bases numbered 17, after V lost 6 bases and J lost 7 bases. The CDR3 sequence is CAIRGGTGAGGYEQYF. CDR3 bases: TGTGCCATCAGGGGTGGAACCGGGGCAGGGGGCTATGAGCAGTACTTC.

This clonotype was detected once. Since the CDR3 does not end with the conserved phenylalanine or tryptophan, this likely comes from a read error. V usage is TRBV29-1 and J usage is TRBJ2-1, with unresolved D. The CDR3 totals 14 residues. In germline, CDR1 is SQVTM, CDR2 ANQGSEA. In nucleotides, the CDR3 is TGCAGCGTCGAGCCAGGTTTTACCTACAGTGAGCAGTTCCTC. Protein sequence: CSVEPGFTYSEQFL.

On this clonotype itself: One end of the junction varies from germline; a read error may be responsible. This chain joins TRBV29-1 and TRBJ2-3, with 7 bases identical to TRBD2. In germline, CDR1 is SQVTM, CDR2 ANQGSEA. This CDR3 spans 16 amino acids. The CDR3 bases are TGCAGCGTTCTCCCACTAGGGCGGGGGAGTACAGATATGCAGTATTTT. It translates to CSVLPLGRGSTDMQYF.

Notes on this clonotype: At one of its ends the junction is not consistent with the germline gene, which may arise from a read error. The V call is TRBV11-2, the J call TRBJ2-1; TRBD1 or TRBD2 may be the D gene (5 bases each). This CDR3 has 15 residues. Germline V CDR1 and CDR2: SGHAT, FQNNGV. The CDR3 region has the DNA TGTGTCAGCAACCATACCGGGATCACAGGCGATGAGCAGATCTTC. It yields the protein CVSNHTGITGDEQIF. Full variable domain (remainder filled in from reference TRBV11-2 and TRBJ2-1): EAGVAQSPRYKIIEKRQSVAFWCNPISGHATLYWYQQILGQGPKLLIQFQNNGVVDDSQLPKDRFSAERLKGVDSTLKIQPAKLEDSAVYLCVSNHTGITGDEQIFGPGTRLTVL.

The chain carries TRBV14 and TRBJ2-7, with unresolved D. The CDR3 has 15 residues. Looked up from germline, CDR1 is SGHDN and CDR2 is FVKESK. V was shortened by 4 bases and J by 0 bases, with 13 bases between the two germline ends. The CDR3 loop reads CASSLIKQASYEQYF. Written as DNA, the CDR3 is TGTGCCAGCAGCCTCATTAAGCAGGCCTCCTACGAGCAGTACTTC.

As regards this clonotype: The conserved phenylalanine or tryptophan normally closing the CDR3 is absent here, so this likely arose from a read error. V is TRBV11-3 and J is TRBJ2-1; 10 bases are a match to TRBD2. Germline V gene data show CDR1 as SGHNT and CDR2 as YENEEA. Losses at the gene ends were 1 base for V and 9 bases for J; bases not matched to a gene: 6. This CDR3 contains 15 residues. CDR3 nucleotides: TGTGCCAGCAGCTTAGCTAGCGGGAGCTGCAGTGAGCAGTTCTAC. Residues: CASSLASGSCSEQFY.

This clonotype has just a few counts. The chain employs TRBV2 and TRBJ2-5; D unclear. CDR3 length equals 14 residues. Germline V lookup: CDR1 SNHLY, CDR2 FYNNEI. V was clipped by 3 bases and J by 2 bases, with 10 bases between them. CDR3 DNA: TGTGCCAGCAGTGATGTGCAGGATCAAGAGACCCAGTACTTC. It encodes CASSDVQDQETQYF.

Ten or more counts support this clonotype. This sequence joins TRBV6-1 and TRBJ2-1; D might be TRBD1 (7 bases). Germline CDR1 and CDR2: MNHNS and SASEGT. V was cut by 5 bases and J by 4 bases, with 12 bases left in between. CDR3 length: 14 amino acids. CDR3 nucleotides: TGTGCCAGCAGTCCAGGGGGGTCTTACAATGAGCAGTTCTTC. Translation: CASSPGGSYNEQFF.

A single count supports this clonotype. The junction does not match germline at one end; this may be a read error. V and J are TRBV4-1 and TRBJ2-7; D possibly corresponds to TRBD2 (6 bases). Germline CDR1 MGHRA, CDR2 YSYEKL. This CDR3 has 16 amino acids. CDR3 amino acids: CASSQEWGGRQYEQHF. Here the CDR3 DNA reads TGCGCCAGCAGCCAAGAGTGGGGTGGGAGGCAGTACGAGCAGCACTTC.

In regard to this clonotype: Since a much larger clone is just one base distant, this may be a read error. V usage is TRBV7-9 and J usage is TRBJ2-3; unclear D gene. This CDR3 spans 13 amino acids. CDR1 and CDR2 from the germline V gene are SEHNR and FQNEAQ (reference sequence). DNA of the CDR3: TGTGCCAGCGGCTTAAACAATGAAGATACGCAGTATTTT. As protein: CASGLNNEDTQYF.

The chain carries TRBV11-3 and TRBJ2-3; 7 bases fit TRBD2. Losses at the gene ends were 7 bases for V and 5 bases for J; bases not matched to a gene: 15. The germline CDR1 and CDR2 sequences are SGHNT and YENEEA. The CDR3 runs to 16 residues. The CDR3, as DNA: TGTGCCAGCAACCTGGGACTATCGGGAGTGGAAGATACGCAGTATTTT. Its translation is CASNLGLSGVEDTQYF.

In its sample, this clonotype was seen a few times. A read error may explain this, as a much larger clone is one base away. The chain recombines TRBV5-4 with TRBJ1-4, with TRBD1 as a possible D gene (6 bases). The CDR3 contains 15 residues. Germline assignment: CDR1 SGHNT and CDR2 YYREEE (reference sequence). CDR3 in DNA: TGTGTCAGCAGCCCTCCAGGGGCAGTCGTTGAAAAACTGTTTTTT. Translation gives CVSSPPGAVVEKLFF.